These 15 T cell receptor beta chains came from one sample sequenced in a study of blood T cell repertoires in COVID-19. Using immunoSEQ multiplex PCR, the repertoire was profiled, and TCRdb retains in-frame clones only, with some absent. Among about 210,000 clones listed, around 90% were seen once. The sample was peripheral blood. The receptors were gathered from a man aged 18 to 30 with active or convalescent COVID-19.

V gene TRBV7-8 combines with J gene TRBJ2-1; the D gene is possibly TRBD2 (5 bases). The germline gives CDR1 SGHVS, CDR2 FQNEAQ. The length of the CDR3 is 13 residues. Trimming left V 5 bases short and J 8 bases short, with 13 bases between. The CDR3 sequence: CASSATRSHEQFF. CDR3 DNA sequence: TGTGCCAGCAGCGCCACTAGGTCCCATGAGCAGTTCTTC.

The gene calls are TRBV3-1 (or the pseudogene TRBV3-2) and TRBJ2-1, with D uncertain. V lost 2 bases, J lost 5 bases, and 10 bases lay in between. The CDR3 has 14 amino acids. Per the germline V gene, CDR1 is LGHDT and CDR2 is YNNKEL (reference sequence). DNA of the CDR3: TGTGCCAGCAGCCAATGGATTAGCCACAATGAGCAGTTCTTC. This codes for CASSQWISHNEQFF.

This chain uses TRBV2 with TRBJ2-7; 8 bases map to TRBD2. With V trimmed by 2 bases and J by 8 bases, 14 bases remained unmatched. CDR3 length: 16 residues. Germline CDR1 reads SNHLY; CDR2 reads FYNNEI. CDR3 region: CASSEIWSGRFDKQYF. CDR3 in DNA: TGTGCCAGCAGTGAAATTTGGAGCGGGAGATTTGATAAGCAGTACTTC.

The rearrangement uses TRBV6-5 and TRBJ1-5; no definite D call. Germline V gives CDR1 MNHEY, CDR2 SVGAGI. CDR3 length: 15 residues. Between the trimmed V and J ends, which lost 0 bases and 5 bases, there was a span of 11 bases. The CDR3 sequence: CASSYSSRRDQPQHF. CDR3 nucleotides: TGTGCCAGCAGTTACTCGAGCCGCCGGGATCAGCCCCAGCATTTT.

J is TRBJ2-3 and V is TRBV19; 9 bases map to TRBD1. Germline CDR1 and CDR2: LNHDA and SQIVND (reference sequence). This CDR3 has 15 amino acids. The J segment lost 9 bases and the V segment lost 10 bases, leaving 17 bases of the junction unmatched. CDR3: CATRVGQGPLGTQYF. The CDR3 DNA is TGTGCCACCCGCGTCGGACAGGGGCCCCTCGGGACGCAGTATTTT.

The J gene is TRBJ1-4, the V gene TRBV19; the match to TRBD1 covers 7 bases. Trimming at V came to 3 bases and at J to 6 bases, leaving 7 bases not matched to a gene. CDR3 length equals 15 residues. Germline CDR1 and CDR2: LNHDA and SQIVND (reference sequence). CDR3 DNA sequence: TGTGCCAGTAGTATTAGAAGGGGGCTTGATGAAAAACTGTTTTTT. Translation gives CASSIRRGLDEKLFF.

This CDR3 is CASSALLRTENSGNTIYF. The CDR3 DNA follows: TGTGCCAGCAGCGCCCTATTGAGGACAGAAAACTCTGGAAACACCATATATTTT. The rearrangement uses TRBV9 and TRBJ1-3, with D possibly TRBD1 on 6 matching bases. This CDR3 has 18 residues. Trimming left V 3 bases short and J 0 bases short, with 19 bases between. Per germline, CDR1 SGDLS and CDR2 YYNGEE.

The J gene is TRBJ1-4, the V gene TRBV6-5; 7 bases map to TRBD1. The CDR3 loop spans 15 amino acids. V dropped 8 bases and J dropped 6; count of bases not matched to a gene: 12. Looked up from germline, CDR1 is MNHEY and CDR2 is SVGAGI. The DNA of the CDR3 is TGTGCCAGCTCACGTCTGCGGCAGGGGGATGAAAAACTGTTTTTT. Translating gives CASSRLRQGDEKLFF.

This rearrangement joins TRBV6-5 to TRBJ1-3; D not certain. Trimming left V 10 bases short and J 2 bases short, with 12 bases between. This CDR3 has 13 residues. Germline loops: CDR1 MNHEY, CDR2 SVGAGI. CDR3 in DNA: TGTGCCACCGCGCGGGAAACTGGAAACACCATATATTTT. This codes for CATARETGNTIYF.

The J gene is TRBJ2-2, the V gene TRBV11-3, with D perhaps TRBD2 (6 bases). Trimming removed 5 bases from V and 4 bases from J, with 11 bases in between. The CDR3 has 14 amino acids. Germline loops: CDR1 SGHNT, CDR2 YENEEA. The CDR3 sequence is CASSLRAGTGELFF. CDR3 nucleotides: TGTGCCAGCAGCCTTAGAGCGGGCACCGGGGAGCTGTTTTTT.

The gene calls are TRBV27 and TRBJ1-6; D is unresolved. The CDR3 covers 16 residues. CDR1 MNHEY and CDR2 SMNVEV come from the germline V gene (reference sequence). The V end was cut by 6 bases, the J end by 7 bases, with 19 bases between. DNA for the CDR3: TGTGCCAGCAGCCGAACCCTAGGTGGGAGGAATTCACCCCTCCACTTT. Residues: CASSRTLGGRNSPLHF.

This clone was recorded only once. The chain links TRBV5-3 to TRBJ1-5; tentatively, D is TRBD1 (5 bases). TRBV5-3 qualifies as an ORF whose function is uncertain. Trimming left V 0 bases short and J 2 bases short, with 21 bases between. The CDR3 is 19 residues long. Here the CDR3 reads CARSLGEGLGGFRNQPQHF. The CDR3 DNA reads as TGTGCCAGAAGCTTGGGGGAGGGGTTGGGTGGATTTCGCAATCAGCCCCAGCATTTT.

CDR3 DNA: TGTGCCAGCAGCTTTTTCACTAGCGGGAGGGCCAGAGATACGCAGTATTTT. Its translation is CASSFFTSGRARDTQYF. The gene calls are TRBV7-8 and TRBJ2-3; TRBD2 aligns across 13 bases. V was pared by 3 bases and J by 5 bases, with 8 bases of the junction left unmatched. This CDR3 region has 17 residues. The germline V gene encodes CDR1 SGHVS and CDR2 FQNEAQ.

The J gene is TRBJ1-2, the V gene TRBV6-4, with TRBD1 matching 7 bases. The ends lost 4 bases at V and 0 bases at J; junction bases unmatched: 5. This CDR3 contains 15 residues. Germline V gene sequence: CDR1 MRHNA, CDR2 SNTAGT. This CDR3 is CASSVKTGSNYGYTF. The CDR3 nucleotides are TGTGCCAGCAGTGTCAAGACAGGGTCTAACTATGGCTACACCTTC.

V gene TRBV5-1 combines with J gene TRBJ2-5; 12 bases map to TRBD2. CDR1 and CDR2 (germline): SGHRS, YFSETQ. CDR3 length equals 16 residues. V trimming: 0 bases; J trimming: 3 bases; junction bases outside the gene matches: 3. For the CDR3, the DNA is TGCGCCAGCAGCTTGGGCCTAGCGGGAGGGAAAGAGACCCAGTACTTC. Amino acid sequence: CASSLGLAGGKETQYF.